This T cell receptor (beta chain) was sequenced in a study of T cell repertoires in cytomegalovirus infection. Study-wide background: Evidence of both CMV infection and a matching HLA type came from public TCR beta signatures. Regarding the study as a whole: HLA-C-restricted CMV-specific TCR beta clonotypes prevailed in the ex vivo response.

TCRdb independently ran MiXCR on the reads; one entry per CDR3 protein. The table includes about 310,000 distinct CDR3 sequences, just under 25% detected once. As regards this clonotype: The antigen remains undetermined.

Germline trimming cut 6 bases from V and 15 bases from J; bases unmatched to any gene: 10. The CDR3 spans 13 residues. The germline gives CDR1 MNHEY, CDR2 SVGEGT. The TCR comes from a human donor in good health (CMV status not recorded). Some clones in this sample may be carry-over from other donors' samples. The rearrangement uses TRBV6-2 or TRBV6-3 and TRBJ2-1, with TRBD2 matching 11 bases. This specimen was cultured PBMCs, taken from culture after CMV antigen stimulation. In DNA, the CDR3 is TGTGCCAGCAGAGACGGACTAGCGGGTCTGATGTTCTTC. Amino acid sequence: CASRDGLAGLMFF.